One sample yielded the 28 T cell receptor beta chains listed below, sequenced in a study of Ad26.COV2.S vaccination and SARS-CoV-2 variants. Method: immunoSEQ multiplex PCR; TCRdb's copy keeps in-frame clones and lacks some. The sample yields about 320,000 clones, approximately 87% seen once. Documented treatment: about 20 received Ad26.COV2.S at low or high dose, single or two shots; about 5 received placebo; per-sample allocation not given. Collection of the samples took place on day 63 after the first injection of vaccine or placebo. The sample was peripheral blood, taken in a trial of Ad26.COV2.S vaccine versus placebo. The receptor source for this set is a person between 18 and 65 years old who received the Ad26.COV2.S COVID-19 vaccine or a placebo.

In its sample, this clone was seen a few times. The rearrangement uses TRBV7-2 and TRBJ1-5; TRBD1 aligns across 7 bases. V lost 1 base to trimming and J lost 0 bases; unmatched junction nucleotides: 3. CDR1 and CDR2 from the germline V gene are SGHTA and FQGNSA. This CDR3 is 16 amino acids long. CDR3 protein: CASSLGDRDSNQPQHF. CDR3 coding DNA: TGTGCCAGCAGCTTAGGGGACAGAGATAGCAATCAGCCCCAGCATTTT.

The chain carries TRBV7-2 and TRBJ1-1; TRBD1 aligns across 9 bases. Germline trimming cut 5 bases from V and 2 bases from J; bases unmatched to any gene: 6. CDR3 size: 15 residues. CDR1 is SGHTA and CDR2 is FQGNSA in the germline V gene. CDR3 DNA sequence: TGTGCCAGCAGCCGCGACAGGGGGGGAAACACTGAAGCTTTCTTT. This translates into CASSRDRGGNTEAFF.

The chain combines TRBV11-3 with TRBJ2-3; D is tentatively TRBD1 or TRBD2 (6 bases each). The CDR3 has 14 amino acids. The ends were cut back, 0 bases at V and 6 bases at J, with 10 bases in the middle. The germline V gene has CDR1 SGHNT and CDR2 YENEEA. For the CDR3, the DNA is TGTGCCAGCAGCTTAGATCTGGGGGGCGATACGCAGTATTTT. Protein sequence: CASSLDLGGDTQYF.

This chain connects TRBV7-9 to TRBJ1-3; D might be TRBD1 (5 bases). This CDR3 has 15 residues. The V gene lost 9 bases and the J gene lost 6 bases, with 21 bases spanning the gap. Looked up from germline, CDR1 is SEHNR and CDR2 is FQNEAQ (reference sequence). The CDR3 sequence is CASSSGSRGLNTIYF. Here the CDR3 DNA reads TGTGCCAGTTCGTCAGGGTCCCGGGGCCTAAACACCATATATTTT. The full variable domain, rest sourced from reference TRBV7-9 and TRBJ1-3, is DTGVSQNPRHKITKRGQNVTFRCDPISEHNRLYWYRQTLGQGPEFLTYFQNEAQLEKSRLLSDRFSAERPKGSFSTLEIQRTEQGDSAMYLCASSSGSRGLNTIYFGEGSWLTVV.

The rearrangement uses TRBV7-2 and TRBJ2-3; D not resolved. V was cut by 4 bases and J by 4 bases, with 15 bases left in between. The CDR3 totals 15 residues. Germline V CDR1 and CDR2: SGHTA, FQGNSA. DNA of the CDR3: TGTGCCAGCAGCTCCCGCGGATCGGACGCAGATACGCAGTATTTT. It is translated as CASSSRGSDADTQYF.

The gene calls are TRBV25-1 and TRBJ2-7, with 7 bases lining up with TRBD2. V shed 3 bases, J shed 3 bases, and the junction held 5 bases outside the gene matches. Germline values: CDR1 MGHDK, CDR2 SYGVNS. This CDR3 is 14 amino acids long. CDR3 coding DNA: TGTGCCAGCAGTGAGGGGGGGTCCTTCTACGAGCAGTACTTC. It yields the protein CASSEGGSFYEQYF.

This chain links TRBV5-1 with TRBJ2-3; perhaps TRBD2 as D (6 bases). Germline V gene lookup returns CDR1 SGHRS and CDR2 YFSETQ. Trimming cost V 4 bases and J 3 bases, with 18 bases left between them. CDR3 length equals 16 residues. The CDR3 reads CASSLQRDSPTDTQYF. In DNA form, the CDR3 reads TGCGCCAGCAGCCTACAACGGGACTCCCCGACAGATACGCAGTATTTT.

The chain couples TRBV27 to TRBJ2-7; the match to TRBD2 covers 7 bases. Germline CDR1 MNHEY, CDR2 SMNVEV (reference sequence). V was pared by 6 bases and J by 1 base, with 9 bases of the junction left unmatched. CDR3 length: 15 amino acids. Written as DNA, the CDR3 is TGTGCCAGCAGCTTAGCGGGTGGGAGTTCCTACGAGCAGTACGTC. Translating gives CASSLAGGSSYEQYV.

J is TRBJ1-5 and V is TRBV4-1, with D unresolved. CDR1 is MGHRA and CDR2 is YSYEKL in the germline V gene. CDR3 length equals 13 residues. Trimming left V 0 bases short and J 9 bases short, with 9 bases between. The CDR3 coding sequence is TGCGCCAGCAGCCAAGATGTGGCCCGGCCCCAGCATTTT. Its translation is CASSQDVARPQHF.

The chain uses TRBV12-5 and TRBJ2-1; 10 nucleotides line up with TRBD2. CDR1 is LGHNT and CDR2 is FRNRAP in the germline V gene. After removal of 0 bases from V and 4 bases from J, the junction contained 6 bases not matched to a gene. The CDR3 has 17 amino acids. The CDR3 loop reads CASGLVLTSGAYNEQFF. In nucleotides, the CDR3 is TGTGCTAGTGGTTTGGTATTAACTAGCGGGGCATACAATGAGCAGTTCTTC. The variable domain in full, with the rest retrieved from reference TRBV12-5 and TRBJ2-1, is DARVTQTPRHKVTEMGQEVTMRCQPILGHNTVFWYRQTMMQGLELLAYFRNRAPLDDSGMPKDRFSAEMPDATLATLKIQPSEPRDSAVYFCASGLVLTSGAYNEQFFGPGTRLTVL.

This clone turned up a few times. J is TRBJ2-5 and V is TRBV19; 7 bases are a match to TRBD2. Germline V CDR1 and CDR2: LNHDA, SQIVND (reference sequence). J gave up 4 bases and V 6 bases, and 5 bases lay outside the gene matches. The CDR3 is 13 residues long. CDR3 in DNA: TGTGCCAGTAGCCCGACTAGCTTAGAGACCCAGTACTTC. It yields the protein CASSPTSLETQYF.

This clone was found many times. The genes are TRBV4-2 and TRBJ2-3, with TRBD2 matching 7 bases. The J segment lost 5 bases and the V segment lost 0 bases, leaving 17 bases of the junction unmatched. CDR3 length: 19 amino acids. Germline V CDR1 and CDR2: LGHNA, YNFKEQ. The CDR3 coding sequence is TGTGCCAGCAGCCAAGATCCCCCCTCGGCGGGAGAGTTTGTAGATACGCAGTATTTT. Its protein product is CASSQDPPSAGEFVDTQYF.

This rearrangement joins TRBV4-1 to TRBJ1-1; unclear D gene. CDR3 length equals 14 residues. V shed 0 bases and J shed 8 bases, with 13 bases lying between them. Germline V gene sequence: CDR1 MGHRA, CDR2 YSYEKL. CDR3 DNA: TGCGCCAGCAGCCAAGAGGGAATCGCGGAAGAAGCTTTCTTT. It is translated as CASSQEGIAEEAFF.

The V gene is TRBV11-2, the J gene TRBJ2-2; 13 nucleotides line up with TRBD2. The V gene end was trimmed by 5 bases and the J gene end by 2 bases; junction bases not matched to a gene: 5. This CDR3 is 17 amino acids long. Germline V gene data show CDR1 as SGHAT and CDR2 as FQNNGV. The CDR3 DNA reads TGTGCCAGCAGCCCGGGACTAGCGGGGACAAACACCGGGGAGCTGTTTTTT. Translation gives CASSPGLAGTNTGELFF.

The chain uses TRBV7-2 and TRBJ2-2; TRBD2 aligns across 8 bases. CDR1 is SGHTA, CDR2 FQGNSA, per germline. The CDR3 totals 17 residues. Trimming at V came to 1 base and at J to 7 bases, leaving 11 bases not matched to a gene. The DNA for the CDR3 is TGTGCCAGCAGCTTAGGCGGGACTAGTAAACGGGGCGGGGAGCTGTTTTTT. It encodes CASSLGGTSKRGGELFF.

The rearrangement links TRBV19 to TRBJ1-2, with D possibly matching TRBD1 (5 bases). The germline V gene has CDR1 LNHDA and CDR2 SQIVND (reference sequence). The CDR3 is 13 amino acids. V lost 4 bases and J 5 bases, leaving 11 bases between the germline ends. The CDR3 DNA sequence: TGTGCCAGTAGTACTAATACAGGATATGGCTACACCTTC. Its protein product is CASSTNTGYGYTF. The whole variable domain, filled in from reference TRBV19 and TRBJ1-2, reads DGGITQSPKYLFRKEGQNVTLSCEQNLNHDAMYWYRQDPGQGLRLIYYSQIVNDFQKGDIAEGYSVSREKKESFPLTVTSAQKNPTAFYLCASSTNTGYGYTFGSGTRLTVV.

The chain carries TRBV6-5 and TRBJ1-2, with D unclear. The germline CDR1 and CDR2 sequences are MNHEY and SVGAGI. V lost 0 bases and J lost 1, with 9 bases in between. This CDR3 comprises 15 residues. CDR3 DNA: TGTGCCAGCAGTTACTCGCCAGACCATAACTATGGCTACACCTTC. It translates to CASSYSPDHNYGYTF.

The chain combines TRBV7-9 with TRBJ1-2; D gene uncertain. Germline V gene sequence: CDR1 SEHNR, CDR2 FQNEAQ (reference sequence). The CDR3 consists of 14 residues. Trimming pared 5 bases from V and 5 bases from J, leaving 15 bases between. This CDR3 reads CASSAPTRPYGYTF. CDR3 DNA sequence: TGTGCCAGCAGCGCCCCGACGAGACCGTATGGCTACACCTTC.

The CDR3 here is CASSPGHPLYTF. DNA of the CDR3: TGTGCCAGCAGCCCGGGACATCCACTCTACACCTTC. The V gene is TRBV6-2 or TRBV6-3, the J gene TRBJ1-2; tentative D call: TRBD1 (6 bases). Per germline, CDR1 MNHEY and CDR2 SVGEGT. Trimming took off 6 bases at V and 10 bases at J, with 15 bases between the two ends. The CDR3 contains 12 residues.

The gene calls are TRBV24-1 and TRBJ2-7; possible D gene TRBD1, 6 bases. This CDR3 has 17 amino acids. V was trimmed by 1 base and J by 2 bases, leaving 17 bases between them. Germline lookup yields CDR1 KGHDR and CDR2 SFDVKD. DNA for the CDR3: TGTGCCACCAGTGATTTTCATTCATACAGGGATCCCTACGAGCAGTACGTC. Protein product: CATSDFHSYRDPYEQYV.

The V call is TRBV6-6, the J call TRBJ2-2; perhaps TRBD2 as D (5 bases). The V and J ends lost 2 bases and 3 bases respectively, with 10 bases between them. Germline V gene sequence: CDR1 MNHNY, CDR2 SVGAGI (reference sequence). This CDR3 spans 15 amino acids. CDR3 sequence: CASSYRRADTGELFF. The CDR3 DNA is TGTGCCAGCAGTTACAGGCGGGCGGACACCGGGGAGCTGTTTTTT.

As DNA, the CDR3 is TGTGCCAGCAGCGTAGGGGGACAGGGAAGGGGCACTGAAGCTTTCTTT. Its translation is CASSVGGQGRGTEAFF. The V call is TRBV9, the J call TRBJ1-1; 9 nucleotides match TRBD1. V dropped 0 bases and J dropped 4; count of bases not matched to a gene: 7. Germline values: CDR1 SGDLS, CDR2 YYNGEE. This CDR3 is 16 amino acids long.

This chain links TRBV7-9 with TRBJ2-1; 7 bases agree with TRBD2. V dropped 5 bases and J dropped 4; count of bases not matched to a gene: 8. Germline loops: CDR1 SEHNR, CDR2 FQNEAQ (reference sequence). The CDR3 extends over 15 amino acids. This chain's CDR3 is CASSISGPSYNEQFF. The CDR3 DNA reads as TGTGCCAGCAGCATTAGCGGGCCCTCTTACAATGAGCAGTTCTTC. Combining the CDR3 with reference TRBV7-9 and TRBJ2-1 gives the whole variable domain DTGVSQNPRHKITKRGQNVTFRCDPISEHNRLYWYRQTLGQGPEFLTYFQNEAQLEKSRLLSDRFSAERPKGSFSTLEIQRTEQGDSAMYLCASSISGPSYNEQFFGPGTRLTVL.

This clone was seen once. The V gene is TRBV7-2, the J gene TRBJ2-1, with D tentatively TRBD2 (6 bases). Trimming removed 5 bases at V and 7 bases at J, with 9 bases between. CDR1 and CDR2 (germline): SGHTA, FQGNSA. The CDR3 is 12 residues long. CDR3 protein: CASSLTRNEQFF. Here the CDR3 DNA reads TGTGCCAGCAGCCTGACTAGAAATGAGCAGTTCTTC.

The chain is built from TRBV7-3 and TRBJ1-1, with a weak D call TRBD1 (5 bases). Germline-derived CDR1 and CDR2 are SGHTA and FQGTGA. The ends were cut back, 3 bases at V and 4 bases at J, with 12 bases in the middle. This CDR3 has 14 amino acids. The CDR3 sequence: CASSLGGVITEAFF. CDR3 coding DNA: TGTGCCAGCAGCTTGGGAGGGGTGATCACTGAAGCTTTCTTT.

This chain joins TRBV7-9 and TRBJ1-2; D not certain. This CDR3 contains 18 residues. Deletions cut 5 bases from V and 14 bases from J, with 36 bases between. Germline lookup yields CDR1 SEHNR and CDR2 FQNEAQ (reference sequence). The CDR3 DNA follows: TGTGCCAGCAGCCCTGACTTTTTAGTCCCCACGTACAAGGGAGGTGAGACCTTC. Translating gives CASSPDFLVPTYKGGETF.

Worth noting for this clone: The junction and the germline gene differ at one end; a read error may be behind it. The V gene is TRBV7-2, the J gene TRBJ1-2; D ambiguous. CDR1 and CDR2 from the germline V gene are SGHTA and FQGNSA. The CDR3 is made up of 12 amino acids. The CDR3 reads CASSFPRQGLAF. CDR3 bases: TGTGCCAGCAGCTTCCCTCGACAAGGTCTTGCCTTC.

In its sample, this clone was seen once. The CDR3 spells CASSSTGTGYEQYF. The CDR3 nucleotides are TGTGCCAGCTCATCGACCGGGACAGGCTACGAGCAGTACTTC. V gene TRBV18 combines with J gene TRBJ2-7; TRBD1 matches at 8 bases. CDR3 length equals 14 residues. The V and J ends lost 5 bases and 3 bases, in that order; junction bases with no gene match: 6. Germline V gives CDR1 KGHSH, CDR2 LQKENI.